This entry describes one TCR beta chain. This clone has just one count. The target of this receptor is not known. No base-level quality is on record; no much larger clone is a single base apart. The CDR3 regions of human TCRbeta chains were analyzed by immunosequencing. The authors' analysis ran thus. Repertoire TCRs were checked for matches against a reference library of SARS-CoV-2-specific TCRs that had been generated using the MIRA antigen-specificity platform. Breadth was defined as the fraction of unique TCRs that were SARS-CoV-2-associated. Depth was defined as the fraction of total T cells that were SARS-CoV-2-associated. Using the MIRA data, each spike-specific TCR was assigned both to the spike region to which the TCR was reactive and to a CD4 or CD8 class. Log10-transformed breadth and depth values were compared by one-way ANOVA with Sidak's multiple comparisons tests. Here the immuneACCESS table is served through TCRdb, limited to in-frame sequences with V and J called. Missing clones are a known gap in these copies; in checked studies unresolved V genes cover under half, and the rest lacks a known reason. That table furnishes V, J and clone size, whereas the DNA furnished D and trimming. The sample records fewer than 85,000 clones, approximately 83% of which are singletons. Jointly, the top ten make up approximately 1.2% of the sample.

The sample originates from a study of T cell responses to AZD1222 COVID-19 vaccine (dated by TCRdb to about 2021). With regard to the full study: TCR sequencing was performed for 233 trial participants, of whom approximately 200 were given two doses of AZD1222 and roughly 25 were given two doses of MenACWY control vaccine. Trial participants were enrolled by age into 18-55, 56-69 and 70-plus year subgroups, with approximately 160, 26 and 62 TCR-sequenced participants respectively.

Study-wide findings and limitations: Conclusions about previously exposed vaccinees are limited because only a handful of AZD1222 recipients were SARS-CoV-2 seropositive at baseline. The vaccine-associated CD4 TCRs covered the entire spike protein, and the dominant responses fell in regions 160-218 and 743-854. After two AZD1222 doses, both the breadth and the depth of spike-specific TCRs were significantly higher than at day 0 and than in MenACWY recipients. The 56-69-year group was small, and its depth increase did not reach significance, likely because of low power. Participants were mostly white British and included more females than males, and it was suggested by the authors that clonal diversity may have been underestimated. Because no samples from the day 14 peak response were available, repertoires could be characterized only after the peak T cell response. Reportedly, almost half of the unique spike-specific TCRs recognized epitopes lying outside the regions that are mutated in the B.1.351 and B.1.1.7 variants.

The time point label, read with the paper, signifies: about 28 days (+/-7) after the second vaccine dose. AZD1222 recipients whose second dose came at about 4 weeks and those whose second dose came at about 12 weeks were combined into one group, since spike-specific TCR depth and breadth did not differ between the two schedules. The vaccinee samples were drawn from two UK trials, COV001 and COV002, one of which was a single-blind randomized controlled phase 2/3 trial testing AZD1222 (ChAdOx1 nCoV-19) in healthy adults. For TCRbeta chain sequencing, PBMC samples were collected from trial participants at day 0 and at day 28 after the second dose. The sample here was peripheral blood, taken 28 days after the second AZD1222 dose. The sequence derives from an adult who received the AZD1222 COVID-19 vaccine.

CDR3 loop: CAWSPLLIEANVLTF. The DNA sequence is TGTGCCTGGAGTCCCCTCCTAATTGAGGCCAACGTCCTGACTTTC. Recombination joined TRBV30 with TRBJ2-6; the D gene cannot be resolved reliably. Via the germline V gene (reference sequence), CDR1 is GTSNPN and CDR2 SVGIG. V is cut by 2 bases and J by 6 bases, and the space between the germline ends is 14 bases. The CDR3 starts with the cysteine, ends with the phenylalanine, and has 15 residues. Just the 45-base CDR3 DNA is kept, in frame starting at base 1.